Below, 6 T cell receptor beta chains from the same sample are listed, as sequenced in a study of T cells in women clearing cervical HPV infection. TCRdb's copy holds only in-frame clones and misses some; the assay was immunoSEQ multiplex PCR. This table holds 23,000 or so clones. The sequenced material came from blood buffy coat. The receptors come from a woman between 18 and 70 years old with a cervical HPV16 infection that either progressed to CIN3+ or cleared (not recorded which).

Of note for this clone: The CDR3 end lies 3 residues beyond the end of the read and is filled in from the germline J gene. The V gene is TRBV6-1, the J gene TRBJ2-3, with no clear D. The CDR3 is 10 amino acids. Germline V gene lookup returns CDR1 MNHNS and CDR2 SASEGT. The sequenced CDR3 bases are TGTGCCAGCAGTGAACCTCCG. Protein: CASSEPP. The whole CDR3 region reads CASSEPPQYF.

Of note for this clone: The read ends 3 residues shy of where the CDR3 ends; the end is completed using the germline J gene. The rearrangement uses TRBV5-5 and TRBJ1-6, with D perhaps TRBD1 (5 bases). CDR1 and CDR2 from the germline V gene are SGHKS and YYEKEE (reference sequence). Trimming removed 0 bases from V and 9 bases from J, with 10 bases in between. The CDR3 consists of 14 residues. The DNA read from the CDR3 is TGTGCCAGCAGCTTGGAAAGTAGGGGTTCACCC. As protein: CASSLESRGSP. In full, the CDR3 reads CASSLESRGSPLHF.

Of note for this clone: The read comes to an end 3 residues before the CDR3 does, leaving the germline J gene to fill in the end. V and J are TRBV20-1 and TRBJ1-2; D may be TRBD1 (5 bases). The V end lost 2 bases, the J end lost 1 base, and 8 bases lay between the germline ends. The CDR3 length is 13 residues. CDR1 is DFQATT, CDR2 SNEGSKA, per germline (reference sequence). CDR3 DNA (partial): TGCAGTGCTAGAAACGACAGTAACTATGGC. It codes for CSARNDSNYG. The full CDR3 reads CSARNDSNYGYTF.

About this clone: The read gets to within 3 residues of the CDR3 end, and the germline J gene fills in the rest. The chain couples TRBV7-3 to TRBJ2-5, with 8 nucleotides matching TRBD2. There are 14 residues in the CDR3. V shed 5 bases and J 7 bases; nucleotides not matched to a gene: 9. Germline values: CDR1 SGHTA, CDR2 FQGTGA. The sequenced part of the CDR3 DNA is TGTGCCAGCAGCCCATCCGGGCGGGAGGCGACC. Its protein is CASSPSGREAT. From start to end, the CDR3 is CASSPSGREATQYF.

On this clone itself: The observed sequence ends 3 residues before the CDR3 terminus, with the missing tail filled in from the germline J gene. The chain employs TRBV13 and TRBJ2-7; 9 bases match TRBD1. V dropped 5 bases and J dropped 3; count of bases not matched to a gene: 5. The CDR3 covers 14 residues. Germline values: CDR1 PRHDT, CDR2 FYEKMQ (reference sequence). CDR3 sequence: CASSATGGVYEQYF. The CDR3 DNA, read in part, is TGTGCCAGCAGCGCGACAGGGGGTGTCTACGAG.

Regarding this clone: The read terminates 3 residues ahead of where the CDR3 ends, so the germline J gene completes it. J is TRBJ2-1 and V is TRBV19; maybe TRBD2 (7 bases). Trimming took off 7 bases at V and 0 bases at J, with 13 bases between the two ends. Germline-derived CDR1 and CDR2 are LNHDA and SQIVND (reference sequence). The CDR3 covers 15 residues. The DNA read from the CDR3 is TGTGCCAGTAAGGGCGGGGGCAGCTCCTACAATGAG. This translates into CASKGGGSSYNE. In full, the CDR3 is CASKGGGSSYNEQFF.